The 17 T cell receptor beta chains below were found in one sample sequenced in a study of PD-1 blockade in classical Hodgkin lymphoma. Only in-frame clones appear in the TCRdb table, and some are missing; sequencing was by immunoSEQ multiplex PCR. This sample yields approximately 30,000 clones, of which 80% are seen a single time; around 16% belongs to the top ten. The time point is: cycle 4 day 1 (C4D1), after 5 to 7 weeks of nivolumab. Every patient had relapsed following autologous stem cell transplantation, and cohorts differed in brentuximab vedotin exposure. The specimen was peripheral blood mononuclear cells (PBMCs), collected before the fourth cycle of nivolumab. The receptors shown here come from a human donor with classical Hodgkin lymphoma.

V is TRBV5-6 and J is TRBJ2-7; no definite D call. Trimming removed 4 bases at V and 2 bases at J, with 7 bases between. Germline CDR1 SGHDT, CDR2 YYEEEE. The CDR3 is 12 amino acids. CDR3 nucleotides: TGTGCCAGCAGCCGGCGAACCTACGAGCAGTACTTC. Amino acid sequence: CASSRRTYEQYF.

The DNA of the CDR3 is TGTGCCAGCAGCTTGGGCCGGCCAGATACGCAGTATTTT. Translating gives CASSLGRPDTQYF. The rearrangement links TRBV5-8 to TRBJ2-3; D is unclear. The CDR3 totals 13 residues. Germline loops: CDR1 SGHTS, CDR2 YDEGEE. Trimming cost V 0 bases and J 4 bases, with 6 bases left between them.

In this sample, this clone turned up once. The chain recombines TRBV28 with TRBJ1-3; D might be TRBD1 (5 bases). Germline loops: CDR1 MDHEN, CDR2 SYDVKM. The CDR3 runs to 15 residues. The V and J ends lost 8 bases and 3 bases respectively, with 17 bases between them. CDR3 region: CASWTVGADGNTIYF. DNA of the CDR3: TGTGCCAGCTGGACGGTCGGGGCTGATGGAAACACCATATATTTT. The whole variable domain, filled in from reference TRBV28 and TRBJ1-3, reads DVKVTQSSRYLVKRTGEKVFLECVQDMDHENMFWYRQDPGLGLRLIYFSYDVKMKEKGDIPEGYSVSREKKERFSLILESASTNQTSMYLCASWTVGADGNTIYFGEGSWLTVV.

This clone showed up just once. This chain joins TRBV6-6 and TRBJ1-2; 8 positions agree with TRBD1. Germline V gives CDR1 MNHNY, CDR2 SVGAGI (reference sequence). The junction had 14 bases not matched to a gene; V was cut back by 10 bases and J by 7 bases. The CDR3 runs to 14 residues. In DNA form, the CDR3 reads TGTGCCATCCGTCGGACAGGGAATTCGGTTGGCTACACCTTC. Protein sequence: CAIRRTGNSVGYTF.

This clone has a single count. The chain links TRBV5-4 to TRBJ1-3; weak D call: TRBD1 (6 bases). Germline CDR1 SGHNT, CDR2 YYREEE (reference sequence). The CDR3 loop spans 16 amino acids. Trimming shortened V by 4 bases and J by 1 base, and 15 bases separated the two germline ends. CDR3 sequence reads: CASSTPTGLSGNTIYF. The CDR3 DNA reads TGTGCCAGCAGCACACCGACAGGATTATCTGGAAACACCATATATTTT.

CDR3 bases: TGCAGCGTTGTGAGATCGAACACCGGGGAGCTGTTTTTT. Translation gives CSVVRSNTGELFF. The chain has TRBV29-1 and TRBJ2-2; D ambiguous. The germline V and J ends were trimmed by 4 bases and 0 bases, with 6 bases remaining between them. The CDR3 sequence is 13 residues long. From germline, CDR1 is SQVTM and CDR2 ANQGSEA.

This sequence joins TRBV6-1 and TRBJ2-3; D remains ambiguous. Germline V gene lookup returns CDR1 MNHNS and CDR2 SASEGT. Trimming stripped 1 base from V and 4 bases from J, with 12 bases between. The CDR3 covers 15 residues. In DNA, the CDR3 is TGTGCCAGCAGTGAAGAATGGGGTGGCGCAGATACGCAGTATTTT. Protein: CASSEEWGGADTQYF.

The V gene is TRBV5-7, the J gene TRBJ1-2; no clear D gene. TRBV5-7 qualifies as an ORF whose function is uncertain. Trimming left V 0 bases short and J 3 bases short, with 9 bases between. This CDR3 contains 14 residues. CDR3 loop: CASSLGPRHYGYTF. In nucleotides, the CDR3 is TGTGCCAGCAGCTTGGGCCCCAGGCACTATGGCTACACCTTC.

This clone has only one observation. The chain uses TRBV6-6 and TRBJ2-1, with TRBD2 identical over 9 bases. Germline V gene data show CDR1 as MNHNY and CDR2 as SVGAGI (reference sequence). The J segment lost 2 bases and the V segment lost 7 bases, leaving 9 bases of the junction unmatched. The CDR3 runs 16 residues. The CDR3 nucleotides read TGTGCCAGCACCAGTTTAGCGGGAGTCCCCTACAATGAGCAGTTCTTC. Its translation is CASTSLAGVPYNEQFF.

The chain combines TRBV6-6 with TRBJ2-7; 7 bases match TRBD2. V shed 5 bases, J shed 3 bases, and the junction held 7 bases outside the gene matches. This CDR3 spans 14 amino acids. CDR1 is MNHNY and CDR2 is SVGAGI in the germline V gene (reference sequence). CDR3 region: CASSTLGGSYEQYF. The CDR3, as DNA: TGTGCCAGCAGTACCCTAGGCGGGAGCTACGAGCAGTACTTC.

This clone was seen only a few times. The chain employs TRBV9 and TRBJ2-7, with 8 bases lining up with TRBD1. The CDR3 spans 14 residues. CDR1 is SGDLS, CDR2 YYNGEE, per germline. The V segment lost 1 base and the J segment 2 bases; nucleotides outside the gene matches: 2. The CDR3 is CASSVRTGPYEQYF. CDR3 sequence (DNA): TGTGCCAGCAGCGTAAGGACAGGGCCCTACGAGCAGTACTTC.

This chain links TRBV2 with TRBJ1-4; the D is unclear. Germline values: CDR1 SNHLY, CDR2 FYNNEI. Trimming pared 4 bases from V and 7 bases from J, leaving 13 bases between. CDR3 length: 14 amino acids. The DNA of the CDR3 is TGTGCCAGCAGTGTATCGGGGTGGGGTGAAAAACTGTTTTTT. Its protein product is CASSVSGWGEKLFF. The full variable domain, completed using reference TRBV2 and TRBJ1-4, is EPEVTQTPSHQVTQMGQEVILRCVPISNHLYFYWYRQILGQKVEFLVSFYNNEISEKSEIFDDQFSVERPDGSNFTLKIRSTKLEDSAMYFCASSVSGWGEKLFFGSGTQLSVL.

The chain recombines TRBV6-5 with TRBJ2-7, with 7 bases aligning to TRBD1. The germline V gene has CDR1 MNHEY and CDR2 SVGAGI. Losses at the gene ends were 0 bases for V and 0 bases for J; bases not matched to a gene: 5. There are 16 residues in the CDR3. DNA of the CDR3: TGTGCCAGCAGTTACTCTTTCGGGACAGACTCCTACGAGCAGTACTTC. It encodes CASSYSFGTDSYEQYF.

V is TRBV19 and J is TRBJ2-3; possibly TRBD1 or TRBD2 for D (5 bases each). Germline V gene lookup returns CDR1 LNHDA and CDR2 SQIVND (reference sequence). With 7 bases removed from V and 2 bases from J, the gap between germline ends came to 16 bases. This CDR3 is built from 15 residues. CDR3 sequence (DNA): TGTGCCAGTAATACAGGAGGAAGAACCACAGATACGCAGTATTTT. Its protein is CASNTGGRTTDTQYF.

The genes are TRBV5-1 and TRBJ2-5; D is undetermined. V was clipped by 0 bases and J by 5 bases, with 5 bases between them. The CDR3 is 12 amino acids. The germline CDR1 and CDR2 sequences are SGHRS and YFSETQ. The CDR3 nucleotides are TGCGCCAGCAGCTTGGTAGGGGAGACCCAGTACTTC. The encoded protein is CASSLVGETQYF.

The chain recombines TRBV6-5 with TRBJ1-1; D gene ambiguous. The germline V gene encodes CDR1 MNHEY and CDR2 SVGAGI. The CDR3 is made up of 15 amino acids. V was clipped by 0 bases and J by 1 base, with 9 bases between them. The CDR3 nucleotides are TGTGCCAGCAGTTACTCTCGCAGTTCGAACACTGAAGCTTTCTTT. Translated: CASSYSRSSNTEAFF.

This rearrangement joins TRBV7-3 to TRBJ2-1, with 7 positions matching TRBD2. V dropped 5 bases and J dropped 3; count of bases not matched to a gene: 10. This CDR3 spans 16 amino acids. Germline V CDR1 and CDR2: SGHTA, FQGTGA. CDR3 sequence reads: CASSPQYGTIYNEQFF. DNA for the CDR3: TGTGCCAGCAGCCCACAGTACGGGACTATCTACAATGAGCAGTTCTTC.